Listed below are T cell receptor beta chains from one sample, sequenced in a study of shared T cell receptors in the human thymus. Method: immunoSEQ multiplex PCR; TCRdb's copy keeps in-frame clones and lacks some. The sample shows hundreds of thousands of clones, about 89% of them seen only once. These data also featured in a second study, about human thymus T cells.

What was sequenced was thymocytes. Receptors originate from a boy under two years old with a congenital heart defect. Each CDR3 is given with its conserved first and last residue. Each record gives: CDR3 DNA, CDR3 protein, V gene, clone size, D gene, J gene. The D gene is left open where the match is weak. Clone size is not always given. Where it is, it says once, few, many or a class for expanded clones.

CDR3 DNA: TGTGCCAGCAGCAGCAACGTGAGGGGGCAAACAGATACGCAGTATTTT; CDR3 protein: CASSSNVRGQTDTQYF; V gene: TRBV5-8; clone size: -; D gene: TRBD1; J gene: TRBJ2-3
CDR3 DNA: TGTGCCAGCAGCTTGGATGGGCTGAGTAGTGAGTTC; CDR3 protein: CASSLDGLSSEF; V gene: TRBV5-4; clone size: -; D gene: -; J gene: TRBJ2-7
CDR3 DNA: TGTGCCTGGAGTTCACTACCGGGACAGGCTTCTGACTACACCTTC; CDR3 protein: CAWSSLPGQASDYTF; V gene: TRBV30; clone size: -; D gene: TRBD1; J gene: TRBJ1-2
CDR3 DNA: TGTGCCAGCACCCACCCAAGACAGGGAAACGAGCAGTACTTC; CDR3 protein: CASTHPRQGNEQYF; V gene: TRBV5-6; clone size: -; D gene: TRBD1; J gene: TRBJ2-7
CDR3 DNA: TGTGCCAGTAGATCCCACCCTCCGCGTGGAGATCAGCCCCAGCATTTT; CDR3 protein: CASRSHPPRGDQPQHF; V gene: TRBV19; clone size: -; D gene: -; J gene: TRBJ1-5
CDR3 DNA: TGTGCCAGCAGCCAGTTTGCCCGGGACAGGGATAAATACAATGAGCAGTTCTTC; CDR3 protein: CASSQFARDRDKYNEQFF; V gene: TRBV14; clone size: -; D gene: TRBD1; J gene: TRBJ2-1
CDR3 DNA: TGTGCCAGCAGCTTGGGCAGTACGACCCGGGAGCTGTTTTTT; CDR3 protein: CASSLGSTTRELFF; V gene: TRBV11-1; clone size: -; D gene: -; J gene: TRBJ2-2
CDR3 DNA: TGTGCCAGCTCGCCGACAGGGGGTCATCAGCCCCAGCATTTT; CDR3 protein: CASSPTGGHQPQHF; V gene: TRBV6-5; clone size: once; D gene: TRBD1; J gene: TRBJ1-5
CDR3 DNA: TGTGCCAGCAGCCGACAAGTCAATCAGCCCCAGCATTTT; CDR3 protein: CASSRQVNQPQHF; V gene: TRBV7-2; clone size: -; D gene: -; J gene: TRBJ1-5
CDR3 DNA: TGTGCCAGCAGCCGGGGTAGGGTCATAATGAACACTGAAGCTTTCTTT; CDR3 protein: CASSRGRVIMNTEAFF; V gene: TRBV11-2; clone size: -; D gene: -; J gene: TRBJ1-1
CDR3 DNA: TGTGCCAGCAGCCCCACGTTTGGGACAGCGAACTATTATGGCTACACCTTC; CDR3 protein: CASSPTFGTANYYGYTF; V gene: TRBV5-8; clone size: -; D gene: TRBD1; J gene: TRBJ1-2
CDR3 DNA: TGTGCCAGCAGCTCGCCTGGGACAGGGTCGGCTTGGTCTGGAAACACCATATATTTT; CDR3 protein: CASSSPGTGSAWSGNTIYF; V gene: TRBV5-6; clone size: -; D gene: TRBD1; J gene: TRBJ1-3
CDR3 DNA: TGTGCCAGCAGCTTCTCCCCTACCTACGAGCAGTACTTC; CDR3 protein: CASSFSPTYEQYF; V gene: TRBV11-2; clone size: -; D gene: -; J gene: TRBJ2-7
CDR3 DNA: TGTGCCAGCAGTTTATCGGGACAGGGGGCTTGGCATGGCTACACCTTC; CDR3 protein: CASSLSGQGAWHGYTF; V gene: TRBV27; clone size: -; D gene: TRBD1; J gene: TRBJ1-2
CDR3 DNA: TGTGCCAGCATCGCCCCCGGGGACAGGGGATACGAGCAGTACTTC; CDR3 protein: CASIAPGDRGYEQYF; V gene: TRBV5-5; clone size: -; D gene: TRBD1; J gene: TRBJ2-7
CDR3 DNA: TGTGCCAGCAGTACGGGAGAGGGCAATCAGCCCCAGCATTTT; CDR3 protein: CASSTGEGNQPQHF; V gene: TRBV27; clone size: -; D gene: -; J gene: TRBJ1-5
CDR3 DNA: TGTGCCAGCAGTACAAGGGGGCCGCAAAGCTCCTATAATTCACCCCTCCACTTT; CDR3 protein: CASSTRGPQSSYNSPLHF; V gene: TRBV27; clone size: -; D gene: TRBD1; J gene: TRBJ1-6
CDR3 DNA: TGTGCCAGTAGTCCCAGGACATTTACAATCCCAGGCAACACTGAAGCTTTCTTT; CDR3 protein: CASSPRTFTIPGNTEAFF; V gene: TRBV19; clone size: -; D gene: -; J gene: TRBJ1-1
CDR3 DNA: TGTGCCAGCAGCTTAGGGCTAGCGGGGTCCCGGGGGGATGAGCAGTTCTTC; CDR3 protein: CASSLGLAGSRGDEQFF; V gene: TRBV7-2; clone size: once; D gene: TRBD2; J gene: TRBJ2-1
CDR3 DNA: TGTGCCTGGAGTGTACATTGGCCTAGCGGAAATAGAAGTCAGACAGATACGCAGTATTTT; CDR3 protein: CAWSVHWPSGNRSQTDTQYF; V gene: TRBV30; clone size: -; D gene: TRBD2; J gene: TRBJ2-3
CDR3 DNA: TGTGCCAGCACCGGAGGGATGGGAGACTTTAGCGGGAGTGGGGAGCTGTTTTTT; CDR3 protein: CASTGGMGDFSGSGELFF; V gene: TRBV27; clone size: -; D gene: TRBD2; J gene: TRBJ2-2
CDR3 DNA: TGTGCCAGCATCGAGGGGGCGGACCCCGAGACCCAGTACTTC; CDR3 protein: CASIEGADPETQYF; V gene: TRBV2; clone size: few; D gene: TRBD1; J gene: TRBJ2-5
CDR3 DNA: TGCGCCAGCAGCAATAAAGCCAGGGAAGGCGAGGAGACCCAGTACTTC; CDR3 protein: CASSNKAREGEETQYF; V gene: TRBV5-1; clone size: -; D gene: -; J gene: TRBJ2-5
CDR3 DNA: TGTGCCAGCAGCGTAGTAGCGGGGGGTCATAGCACAGATACGCAGTATTTT; CDR3 protein: CASSVVAGGHSTDTQYF; V gene: TRBV9; clone size: -; D gene: TRBD2; J gene: TRBJ2-3
CDR3 DNA: TGTGCCAGCAGGTCGCTAGCGGGAGAACGGAAGAAGGTCGATGAGCAGTTCTTC; CDR3 protein: CASRSLAGERKKVDEQFF; V gene: TRBV7-2; clone size: -; D gene: TRBD2; J gene: TRBJ2-1
CDR3 DNA: TGTGCCAGCAGCCACACTAGCGGGGGACACAATGAGCAGTTCTTC; CDR3 protein: CASSHTSGGHNEQFF; V gene: TRBV5-6; clone size: -; D gene: TRBD2; J gene: TRBJ2-1
CDR3 DNA: TGTGCCAGCAGTTTATGGGACAGGGTGAGCTCTGGAAACACCATATATTTT; CDR3 protein: CASSLWDRVSSGNTIYF; V gene: TRBV28; clone size: -; D gene: TRBD1; J gene: TRBJ1-3
CDR3 DNA: TGTGCCAGCAGCTTAGGACCTACAGGGAACCCTGAAGCTTTCTTT; CDR3 protein: CASSLGPTGNPEAFF; V gene: TRBV7-6; clone size: -; D gene: -; J gene: TRBJ1-1
CDR3 DNA: TGTGCCAGCAGCATCTTCCCGGGAGCTTCCCCGGTTGGGCAGTATTTT; CDR3 protein: CASSIFPGASPVGQYF; V gene: TRBV5-4; clone size: -; D gene: -; J gene: TRBJ2-3
CDR3 DNA: TGTGCCAGCAGTCCCCGGACAGGGCGTGGGGCTTTCTTT; CDR3 protein: CASSPRTGRGAFF; V gene: TRBV28; clone size: -; D gene: TRBD1; J gene: TRBJ1-1
CDR3 DNA: TGTGCCAGCAGCCAAGATCTCGGCTATGGCTACACCTTC; CDR3 protein: CASSQDLGYGYTF; V gene: TRBV14; clone size: -; D gene: -; J gene: TRBJ1-2
CDR3 DNA: TGTGCCAGCAGTTTTCGAGTAGTGGGGGACAGGGCAACTAATGAAAAACTGTTTTTT; CDR3 protein: CASSFRVVGDRATNEKLFF; V gene: TRBV28; clone size: -; D gene: TRBD1; J gene: TRBJ1-4
CDR3 DNA: TGTGCCAGCAGTTTCAAATCTCGCGGGGGCGAAAAACTGTTTTTT; CDR3 protein: CASSFKSRGGEKLFF; V gene: TRBV28; clone size: few; D gene: -; J gene: TRBJ1-4
CDR3 DNA: TGTGCCTGGAGTCGACAGTCCTACGAGCAGTACTTC; CDR3 protein: CAWSRQSYEQYF; V gene: TRBV30; clone size: -; D gene: -; J gene: TRBJ2-7
CDR3 DNA: TGTGCCAGCAGGCAACAGGGCCTGTTAACGATGATGTTTTTT; CDR3 protein: CASRQQGLLTMMFF; V gene: TRBV7-2; clone size: -; D gene: -; J gene: TRBJ2-2
CDR3 DNA: TGCAGCGTTGCTGATCGGGCGGGGGAGTCCTACAATGAGCAGTTCTTC; CDR3 protein: CSVADRAGESYNEQFF; V gene: TRBV29-1; clone size: -; D gene: TRBD2; J gene: TRBJ2-1
CDR3 DNA: TGTGCCAGCAGTTCGACAGGGGCTCCACCTAACTATGGCTACACCTTC; CDR3 protein: CASSSTGAPPNYGYTF; V gene: TRBV6-6; clone size: -; D gene: TRBD1; J gene: TRBJ1-2
CDR3 DNA: TGTGCCAGCTCACCACTCCGGACTAGCGACACTACCGGGGAGCTGTTTTTT; CDR3 protein: CASSPLRTSDTTGELFF; V gene: TRBV18; clone size: -; D gene: TRBD2; J gene: TRBJ2-2
CDR3 DNA: TGTGCCAGCAGCTTCCAACTAACTAGCGTCCCCTACAATGAGCAGTTCTTC; CDR3 protein: CASSFQLTSVPYNEQFF; V gene: TRBV7-6; clone size: -; D gene: TRBD2; J gene: TRBJ2-1
CDR3 DNA: TGTGCCAGCCGACTAGCGGGAGCTGGGGCCAAAAACATTCAGTACTTC; CDR3 protein: CASRLAGAGAKNIQYF; V gene: TRBV28; clone size: -; D gene: TRBD2; J gene: TRBJ2-4